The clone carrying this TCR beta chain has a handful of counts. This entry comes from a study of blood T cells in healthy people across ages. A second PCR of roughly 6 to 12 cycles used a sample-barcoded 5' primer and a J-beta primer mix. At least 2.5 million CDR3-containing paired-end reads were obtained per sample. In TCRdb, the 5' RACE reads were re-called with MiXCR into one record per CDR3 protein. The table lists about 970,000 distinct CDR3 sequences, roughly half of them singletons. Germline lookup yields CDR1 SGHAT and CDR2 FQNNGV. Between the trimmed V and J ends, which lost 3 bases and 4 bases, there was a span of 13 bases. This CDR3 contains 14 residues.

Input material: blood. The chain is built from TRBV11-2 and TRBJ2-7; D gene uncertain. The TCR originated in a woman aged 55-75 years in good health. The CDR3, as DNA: TGTGCCAGCAGCTTTTTCCCTCTTATTTACGAGCAGTACTTC. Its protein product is CASSFFPLIYEQYF.